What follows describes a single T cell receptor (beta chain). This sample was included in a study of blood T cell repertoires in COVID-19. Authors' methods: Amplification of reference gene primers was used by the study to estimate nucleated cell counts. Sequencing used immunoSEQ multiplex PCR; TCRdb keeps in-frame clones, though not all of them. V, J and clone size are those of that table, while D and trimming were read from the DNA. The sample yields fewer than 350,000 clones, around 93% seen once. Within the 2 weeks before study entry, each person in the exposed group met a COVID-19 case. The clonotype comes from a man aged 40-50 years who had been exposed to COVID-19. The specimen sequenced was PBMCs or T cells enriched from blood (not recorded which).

The CDR3 DNA sequence: TGTGCCAGCTCACCACCAGGCGGAGATACGCAGTATTTT. Amino acid sequence: CASSPPGGDTQYF. V usage is TRBV18 and J usage is TRBJ2-3; D not resolved. The CDR3 contains 13 residues. The germline V gene has CDR1 KGHSH and CDR2 LQKENI. V dropped 0 bases and J dropped 5 bases, with 6 bases sitting between them.